This T cell receptor beta chain was sequenced in a study of cytomegalovirus exposure and HLA in healthy donors (dated by TCRdb to the late 2010s). Concerning the study at large: According to an earlier analysis of a few hundred of the donors, about 179 million T cells yielded some 120 million unique TCR beta sequences and about 300 Gb of sequence data. An earlier analysis of approximately 580 of the donors used high-throughput TCR beta sequencing to judge whether each TCR beta V gene segment behaved as functional or pseudogenic. HLA typing included class I and class II loci at four-digit resolution. A later genetic analysis took genome-wide SNP genotypes for about 65% of the roughly 670 donors and used that subset as a discovery cohort. Because of strong linkage in the cohort, four to six DR-DQ haplotypes were treated as single units for association and clustering. Every repertoire in the discovery cohort had been generated on one and the same sequencing platform. About 310 gigabases of sequencing data and 70 million to 100 million unique TCR sequences were included in an early release covering 550 to 800 HLA-typed donors. In addition to the first cohort of 666 subjects, a separate validation cohort of approximately 130 different subjects was used. The number of typed donors differed by locus: about 620-630 for A, B, C, DRB1 and DQB1; 522 for DQA1; approximately 610 for DPA1; and roughly 450 for DPB1. The study combined high-throughput TCR immunosequencing, statistical association of individual TCRs with disease status, and machine learning to predict cytomegalovirus infection status. The study aimed to test whether signatures of past pathogen exposure could be identified by cataloging public T cell receptors. Of the approximately 400 genotyped donors, over 65% fell in the genetic ancestry cluster associated with self-reported Caucasian donors. A later analysis re-analyzed previously published TCR beta repertoires from 550 to 700 donors and added high-resolution HLA genotyping to study TCR occurrence patterns. In the later analysis, no new phenotypic data were used to find candidate immune exposures; instead, reliance was placed on TCR beta sequences and their occurrence across donors. Alongside the repertoire data, information on donor age, sex, ethnicity and CMV serostatus was compiled. The study profiled the T cell repertoires of approximately 700 subjects by immunosequencing and related them to cytomegalovirus serostatus. Among some 410 genotyped donors of the cohort, an average of 235,054 unique TCR beta nucleotide sequences were sequenced per donor, roughly 18% of them non-productive. General conclusions and limits of the study: Compared with equally common non-associated chains, HLA-associated TCR beta chains in a later analysis were more clonally expanded and had lower generation probabilities. The authors suggested that the approach could potentially be generalized to other disease states and immunological phenotypes. The classifier was reported to diagnose cytomegalovirus status with high specificity and sensitivity in both the original cohort and the validation cohort. According to a later analysis, TCR association rates differed among HLA loci, with DRB1 alleles showing the most associated TCRs and HLA-C alleles showing the fewest. When HLA alleles, especially DR and DQ, strongly co-occurred, TCR associations were difficult to assign to individual alleles. Linkage disequilibrium might explain the correlated functional status among segregating V segments, but an unknown experimental factor could not be ruled out. In vitro tests confirmed that three of the cytomegalovirus-associated TCR beta chains recognize cytomegalovirus antigens. Sequencing depth was assumed to be roughly uniform across donors in the presence/absence analyses, though that assumption may not hold. In this cohort, only TCR beta chains were sequenced, and detectable features were limited by the absence of alpha or paired-chain data. According to a later analysis, most CMV-associated TCR beta chains appeared to be HLA-restricted, and the HLA associations seemed to be driven largely by CMV exposure. In a later analysis, several top co-occurrence clusters were reported to appear linked to parvovirus B19, influenza, CMV and Epstein-Barr virus. In an earlier analysis of approximately 590 of the donors, most TCR beta V segments appeared in productive rearrangements about 90% or about 30% of the time, broadly matching IMGT annotations. A further reported finding was that TCR beta sequences accurately predicted the HLA-A and HLA-B alleles for most subjects in the first cohort. CMV serostatus was the only immune exposure information available for the cohort. Because some donors lacked HLA typing at each locus, the association tests relied only on the typed subset. According to a later genetic analysis, donors in an Asian-associated ancestry cluster had fewer N-insertions in productive TCRs than the roughly 660-donor mean. In a later genetic analysis, a missense DCLRE1C variant was associated with V-gene and J-gene trimming of TCR beta chains, and the association was replicated in an independent cohort. The sequencing pipeline was judged likely to have produced a cluster of highly shared sequence variants as a technical artifact. The study gave a list of about 170 TCR beta chains associated with cytomegalovirus. In a later analysis, about 16,000 TCR beta sequences were associated with specific HLA alleles at a false discovery rate of 0.05. Because counts were too low, about 18 rarely observed V segments, including chromosome 9 orphons, were excluded from the earlier analysis of 587 of the donors. Most TCR sequences were observed very rarely across donors, whereas some public TCRs were present in many individuals.

The library was made by the immunoSEQ multiplex PCR assay. The multiplex PCR relied on a mix of 60 forward primers for TCR Vbeta segments and 13 reverse primers for TCR Jbeta segments. A multiplex PCR assay on genomic DNA amplified the CDR3 region of rearranged TCR beta genes. The amplified TCR beta libraries were sequenced on the Illumina HiSeq System as 87-base-pair reads. On the authors' methods: Across the roughly 670 repertoires, a later analysis counted about 81 million unique TCR beta chains, about 10 million of which were shared by at least two donors. A nearest-neighbor algorithm error-corrected the raw reads and collapsed the reads into unique sequences, merging closely related sequences to remove PCR and sequencing errors. V, D and J gene segments were assigned by aligning CDR3 sequences to IMGT reference sequences. For a sequence to be retained, at least a six-nucleotide match to both a V gene segment and a J gene segment was required. A rearrangement counted as productive if the CDR3 had no stop codons and remained in frame with V and J, and every other rearrangement counted as non-productive. Following IMGT convention, CDR3 was defined as the stretch from the second conserved V-encoded cysteine up to the conserved J-encoded phenylalanine. Sequences without an unambiguous match to a single V gene segment were excluded from the earlier analysis of almost 600 of the donors. An earlier analysis of 450 to 650 of the donors called V segments functional above 56.7% productive rearrangements and segregating when the between-donor standard deviation exceeded 5%. To diagnose cytomegalovirus status from the catalog of TCR beta chain sequences, a statistical classification framework was built. V and J gene assignment, in a later analysis, came from comparing TCR nucleotide sequences with IMGT/GENE-DB human TR gene sequences. Using the TCRdist pipeline, a later analysis assigned CDR3 sequences along with most-parsimonious VDJ recombination scenarios. A later analysis defined each TCR beta chain by its CDR3 amino acid sequence plus V-gene family, and excluded reads lacking a unique V-gene family. In a later analysis, some 600 highly shared, low-generation-probability nucleotide sequences were removed to address suspected cross-contamination and a sequencing artifact. In a later analysis, a clonal expansion index was calculated for each public chain from normalized within-repertoire ranks of inferred template counts. In a later analysis, generation probabilities were computed using a VDJ recombination model fitted to out-of-frame rearrangements, and the results were checked against IGoR. In a later analysis, TCR-TCR, TCR-HLA and TCR-CMV co-occurrence was scored with hypergeometric tests, and a repertoire-size bias correction was applied to TCR pairs. In a later analysis, false discovery rates were estimated by permuting HLA or CMV assignments 20 times. A later analysis grouped co-occurring TCRs with DBSCAN, adding TCRdist sequence similarity when clustering within HLA-allele-positive subsets. Repertoires with fewer than 30,000 or more than 120,000 public chains, plus five repertoires with anomalous nucleotide sharing, were excluded from co-occurrence clustering. The table was pulled from immuneACCESS by TCRdb, which kept in-frame rearrangements only. Such tables lose some clones; where checked, under half of the loss comes from unresolved V genes, and the rest has no known cause. Clone size and the V and J calls come from that table; the DNA yielded D and trimming. This sample lists roughly 120,000 clones; about 70% were detected once. The leading ten clones occupy less than 15% of the sample.

The cohort was made up of 650 to 700 healthy bone marrow donors. Cohort members were all nominally healthy when sampled, although unrecorded immune exposures were likely present. The donor was CMV seropositive and belonged to the group of 250 to 300 seropositive cohort members. A peripheral blood sample was collected from each donor, and TCR beta sequencing was performed on peripheral blood mononuclear cells. Genomic DNA was extracted from the blood cell samples with the Qiagen DNeasy Blood Extraction Kit. With respect to this clone: The antigen it binds to is not known. Within one base of it there is no much larger clone, and no base qualities were kept.

The source is a woman aged 60-75 years in good health and CMV-seropositive. The specimen was PBMCs.

The CDR3 amino acid sequence is: CATSRGQRGAGDTQYF. The DNA sequence reads TGTGCCACCAGCAGAGGTCAGCGGGGGGCGGGCGATACGCAGTATTTT. The sequence is built from TRBV15 and TRBJ2-3; 9 of the junction bases match TRBD2. From a lookup of the germline V gene (reference sequence), CDR1 and CDR2 are LNHNV and YYDKDF. The CDR3 runs 16 amino acids, cysteine and phenylalanine included. The kept DNA is CDR3 alone, 48 bases in frame from the first base. Germline trimming amounts to 1 base on V and 6 bases on J, with 8 as the count of junction bases outside the gene matches.